This T cell receptor beta chain was recorded in a study of T cell changes during pregnancy in multiple sclerosis. Here immunoSEQ multiplex PCR was the method, and the copy in TCRdb shows in-frame clones only, minus some. The sample has around 120,000 clones; approximately 91% are singletons. V was shortened by 0 bases and J by 3 bases, with 15 bases between the two germline ends. Germline CDR1 reads SGDLS; CDR2 reads YYNGEE. The CDR3 contains 16 residues. The TCR comes from a female donor with multiple sclerosis, enrolled in a pregnancy study. This specimen consisted of peripheral blood, obtained after pregnancy. This chain uses TRBV9 with TRBJ1-2, with D possibly being TRBD1 (6 bases). The DNA of the CDR3 is TGTGCCAGCAGCGTAGTATCTGGGGCAGGGGACTATGGCTACACCTTC. This sequence encodes CASSVVSGAGDYGYTF.